This is a list of T cell receptor beta chains from one sample in a study of beta chain features in type 1 diabetes. Assay used: immunoSEQ multiplex PCR; TCRdb lists only in-frame clones, some missing. There are about 120,000 clones in the sample; around a sixth occur only once, and around 2.6% lies in the top ten. Sequences were obtained from central memory CD4+ T cells from blood. The receptors originated from a man aged 18 to 35 with type 1 diabetes. The CDR3 runs from the conserved cysteine through the conserved F or W. The D gene is left open where the match is weak. Expanded clones get a size class; other rows say once, few or many, or leave the size out.

-	TRBV6-5	-	TRBJ1-2	TGTGCCAGCAGTTACTCTCTTGATTATGGCTACACCTTC	CASSYSLDYGYTF
-	TRBV9	-	TRBJ2-1	TGTGCCAGCAGCCTCACGGCGGGGACCTACAATGAGCAGTTCTTC	CASSLTAGTYNEQFF
few	TRBV4-3	TRBD1	TRBJ2-7	TGCGCCAGCAGCCGAATACAGGGGACCTACGAGCAGTACTTC	CASSRIQGTYEQYF
few	TRBV15	-	TRBJ1-1	TGTGCCACCAGCAGAGAGTACAGGGTGGGCACTGAAGCTTTCTTT	CATSREYRVGTEAFF
medium-sized	TRBV7-9	-	TRBJ2-5	TGTGCCAGCAGCCCCCGGACAGCACAAGAGACCCAGTACTTC	CASSPRTAQETQYF
-	TRBV9	TRBD1	TRBJ2-7	TGTGCCAGCAGCGTTGGGGACAGGGGGCAGTACGAGCAGTACTTC	CASSVGDRGQYEQYF
few	TRBV29-1	TRBD2	TRBJ2-3	TGCAGCGTTAAACTAGCGGGGCACACAGATACGCAGTATTTT	CSVKLAGHTDTQYF
-	TRBV30	-	TRBJ2-5	TGTGCCTGGAGCCCGAGGGCGGGCCAAGAGACCCAGTACTTC	CAWSPRAGQETQYF
few	TRBV7-9	TRBD1	TRBJ1-6	TGTGCCAGCAGCTTTGGGCAGGGGGAATCACCCCTCCACTTT	CASSFGQGESPLHF
-	TRBV5-1	-	TRBJ1-2	TGCGCCAGCAGCTTGGAAAGTCCTAACTATGGCTACACCTTC	CASSLESPNYGYTF
-	TRBV11-1	-	TRBJ1-2	TGTGCCAGCAGCATCATAAGCGCCCAGACCTATGGCTACACCTTC	CASSIISAQTYGYTF
few	TRBV6-5	-	TRBJ2-7	TGTGCCAGCAGTTACTCGAGCGGGACAGGTAGCTTC	CASSYSSGTGSF
few	TRBV7-2	-	TRBJ2-3	TGTGCCAGCAGCTACCCTCCAGGCGGCGGAAACACAGATACGCAGTATTTT	CASSYPPGGGNTDTQYF
few	TRBV10-1	TRBD1	TRBJ2-2	TGCGCCAGCAGTCCGGACAGGTTAGCCGGGGAGCTGTTTTTT	CASSPDRLAGELFF
-	TRBV5-1	TRBD1	TRBJ2-2	TGCGCCAGCAGCCAGGGACAGGCAAATGGCGGGGAGCTGTTTTTT	CASSQGQANGGELFF
many	TRBV7-9	-	TRBJ2-7	TGTGCCAGCAGCTTAGTGCAGGGGAGGTACGAGCAGTACTTC	CASSLVQGRYEQYF
many	TRBV7-9	TRBD1	TRBJ2-1	TGTGCCAGCAGCTTAGGGACAGGGAGGTACAATGAGCAGTTCTTC	CASSLGTGRYNEQFF
-	TRBV4-3	-	TRBJ1-2	TGCGCCAGCAGCCAAGTTTGGGCAGGGAATGGCTACACCTTC	CASSQVWAGNGYTF
few	TRBV19	-	TRBJ1-1	TGTGCCAGTAGTATACAGGATATGAACACTGAAGCTTTCTTT	CASSIQDMNTEAFF
-	TRBV2	-	TRBJ2-6	TGTGCCATAAGTAAGGGTGGGGCCAACGTCCTGACTTTC	CAISKGGANVLTF
once	TRBV10-3	TRBD1	TRBJ2-7	TGTGCCATCACTCCAGGGGGCAATGGGTACGAGCAGTACTTC	CAITPGGNGYEQYF
few	TRBV18	TRBD1	TRBJ2-1	TGTGCCAGCTTCCAACAGGGGAATGAGCAGTTCTTC	CASFQQGNEQFF
-	TRBV10-2	TRBD1	TRBJ2-7	TGCGCCAGCAGTGCTCGACAGGGGGCGGACTACGAGCAGTACTTC	CASSARQGADYEQYF
-	TRBV4-3	-	TRBJ2-7	TGCGCCAGCAGCCAAGAACTACCCCTCGAGCAGTACTTC	CASSQELPLEQYF
many	TRBV7-3	-	TRBJ2-1	TGTGCCAGCAGCCCCGGACAGCGCCTCAATGAGCAGTTCTTC	CASSPGQRLNEQFF
-	TRBV11-2	-	TRBJ2-3	TGTGCCAGCAGCTTAGATCTGATAACAGATACGCAGTATTTT	CASSLDLITDTQYF
many	TRBV6-5	-	TRBJ2-7	TGTGCCAGCAGTATAGAGTGGGGGTACGAGCAGTACTTC	CASSIEWGYEQYF
-	TRBV4-1	-	TRBJ2-5	TGCGCCAGCAGCCTTCTATGGGGGGAGACCCAGTACTTC	CASSLLWGETQYF
-	TRBV15	TRBD2	TRBJ2-1	TGTGCCACCGTTACGAGCGGGAGCTCCTACAATGAGCAGTTCTTC	CATVTSGSSYNEQFF
few	TRBV7-9	TRBD2	TRBJ2-5	TGTGCCAGCAGCCAACTAAGTAGCGGGGTAAAGACCCAGTACTTC	CASSQLSSGVKTQYF
many	TRBV30	-	TRBJ2-5	TGTGCCTGGAGTTCCACAGTGTTAGGGGAGACCCAGTACTTC	CAWSSTVLGETQYF
-	TRBV20-1	-	TRBJ1-2	TGCAGTGCTAGCCCTGGATGGGGCTACACCTTC	CSASPGWGYTF
-	TRBV29-1	TRBD1	TRBJ2-1	TGCAGCGTTGCTAGACAGGGCTTCGATGAGCAGTTCTTC	CSVARQGFDEQFF
-	TRBV4-1	TRBD1	TRBJ1-2	TGCGCCAGCAGCCAAGAACAGGGGGTTAACTATGGCTACACCTTC	CASSQEQGVNYGYTF
-	TRBV7-2	-	TRBJ2-3	TGTGCCAGCAGCTTAGGCTCTAGTGCGGATACGCAGTATTTT	CASSLGSSADTQYF
-	TRBV5-4	-	TRBJ1-1	TGTGCCAGCAGTCGCAAGGCCGAGATGAACACTGAAGCTTTCTTT	CASSRKAEMNTEAFF
-	TRBV27	-	TRBJ2-7	TGTGCCAGCAGTTTCGGGGGCAGGAGCGAGCAGTACTTC	CASSFGGRSEQYF
-	TRBV7-6	-	TRBJ2-5	TGTGCCAGCAGCAACCGACTAGACCCACAAGAGACCCAGTACTTC	CASSNRLDPQETQYF
-	TRBV29-1	TRBD1	TRBJ2-7	TGCAGCGTTGAAGACACGACAGGGGCCTACGAGCAGTACTTC	CSVEDTTGAYEQYF
few	TRBV5-1	TRBD2	TRBJ2-7	TGCGCCAGCAGCCCGACTAGCGGGAGCCCCTCCTACGAGCAGTACTTC	CASSPTSGSPSYEQYF
-	TRBV11-3	TRBD2	TRBJ2-1	TGTGCCAGCAGCTTAGAGGGGACTAGCCAGTTCTTC	CASSLEGTSQFF
few	TRBV2	-	TRBJ2-5	TGTGCCAGCAGTCGTGAACAAGAGACCCAGTACTTC	CASSREQETQYF
many	TRBV6-5	-	TRBJ1-1	TGTGCCAGCAGTTGGAGGGCGGGGTTTGCTGAAGCTTTCTTT	CASSWRAGFAEAFF
-	TRBV5-1	-	TRBJ2-7	TGCGCCAGCAGCTTGGCCCTAGGGGAGTCCTACGAGCAGTACTTC	CASSLALGESYEQYF
-	TRBV20-1	TRBD1	TRBJ2-7	TGCAGTAAGGGACAGTCTTACGAGCAGTACTTC	CSKGQSYEQYF
-	TRBV29-1	TRBD1	TRBJ1-4	TGCAGCGTAGATTGGACAGGGGGGAATGAAAAACTGTTTTTT	CSVDWTGGNEKLFF
few	TRBV7-2	-	TRBJ2-4	TGTGCCAGCAGCTTAATCCAAAACATTCAGTACTTC	CASSLIQNIQYF
-	TRBV29-1	-	TRBJ2-7	TGCAGCGTGGCCGGGACACCTAGGAGCGAGCAGTACTTC	CSVAGTPRSEQYF
once	TRBV2	TRBD1	TRBJ1-5	TGTGCCAGCAGTTGGACAGGTGGGAATCAGCCCCAGCATTTT	CASSWTGGNQPQHF
-	TRBV7-9	TRBD2	TRBJ2-5	TGTGCCAGCAGCGCATCCGGGACTAGCGGTGAGACCCAGTACTTC	CASSASGTSGETQYF
few	TRBV9	TRBD1	TRBJ1-6	TGTGCCAGCAGCGAATCACCTACAGGGGGCTATGGAAATTCACCCCTCCACTTT	CASSESPTGGYGNSPLHF
few	TRBV28	-	TRBJ2-5	TGTGCCAGCAGTTTGTTGCTGGAGGGAGAGACCCAGTACTTC	CASSLLLEGETQYF
-	TRBV6-6	-	TRBJ2-5	TGTGCCAGCACAAGACAGCGTAGGGAGACCCAGTACTTC	CASTRQRRETQYF
few	TRBV4-2	TRBD2	TRBJ2-1	TGTGCCAGCAGCCAAGACGGGGTTTTAGCGGGAGGGCTCAATGAGCAGTTCTTC	CASSQDGVLAGGLNEQFF
-	TRBV5-4	-	TRBJ2-1	TGTGCCAGCAGCCACCGGGACTCCGACAATGAGCAGTTCTTC	CASSHRDSDNEQFF
few	TRBV7-7	TRBD2	TRBJ2-3	TGTGCTAGCAGCCTTGAACTAGCGGCAGATACGCAGTATTTT	CASSLELAADTQYF
few	TRBV7-2	TRBD2	TRBJ2-5	TGTGCCAGCAGCTTCCTGGGACTAGCGGGAGGGCCGGAGACCCAGTACTTC	CASSFLGLAGGPETQYF
few	TRBV2	TRBD2	TRBJ2-3	TGTGCCAGCAGTGAGACGAGGGCGCTAGCGGGAGACACAGATACGCAGTATTTT	CASSETRALAGDTDTQYF
-	TRBV30	-	TRBJ1-3	TGTGCCTGGACACGGACCTCTGGAAACACCATATATTTT	CAWTRTSGNTIYF